These 13 T cell receptor beta chains came from one sample sequenced in a study of T-cell reconstitution after alpha-beta-depleted transplantation in children. A TCRbeta library incorporating unique molecular identifiers was prepared. Each CDR3 protein is one row after TCRdb ran MiXCR on the PCR reads. The repertoire holds 280,000 or so distinct CDR3 sequences, roughly 10% seen once, with around 24% in the top ten. The material was peripheral blood, obtained 180 days after TCRalphabeta/CD19-depleted stem cell transplant. The receptors were sampled from a male patient between 2 and 10 years old who had a stem cell transplant for chronic granulomatous disease, so the T cells may come from the graft donor.

This clonotype was counted at least ten times. The V and J genes are TRBV2 and TRBJ1-1; D possibly corresponds to TRBD1 (5 bases). V lost 6 bases and J 5 bases, leaving 19 bases between the germline ends. Germline CDR1 reads SNHLY; CDR2 reads FYNNEI. This CDR3 is built from 15 residues. This CDR3 reads CASRATQGFITEAFF. The CDR3 DNA sequence: TGTGCCAGCAGGGCTACCCAGGGTTTTATAACTGAAGCTTTCTTT.

There are many counts of this clonotype. V and J are TRBV6-2 or TRBV6-3 and TRBJ2-7, with TRBD1 matching 7 bases. This CDR3 spans 17 amino acids. The V segment lost 6 bases and the J segment 0 bases; nucleotides outside the gene matches: 14. Germline V gene sequence: CDR1 MNHEY, CDR2 SVGEGT. CDR3 residues: CASSHAPTGLLSYEQYF. The CDR3 nucleotides read TGTGCCAGCAGCCACGCCCCGACAGGGTTGCTCTCCTACGAGCAGTACTTC.

The gene calls are TRBV20-1 and TRBJ2-7; perhaps TRBD1 as D (5 bases). The CDR3 is 16 residues long. V was pared by 6 bases and J by 3 bases, with 24 bases between. CDR1 DFQATT and CDR2 SNEGSKA come from the germline V gene (reference sequence). CDR3 sequence (DNA): TGCAGTGCCCCGATACCTACAGGTGCCTTGGGCTACGAGCAGTACTTC. Translated: CSAPIPTGALGYEQYF.

This chain links TRBV4-1 with TRBJ2-1; possibly TRBD1 or TRBD2 for D (5 bases each). This CDR3 is 16 amino acids long. V was clipped by 2 bases and J by 10 bases, with 21 bases between them. CDR1 is MGHRA, CDR2 YSYEKL, per germline. The CDR3 DNA is TGCGCCAGCAGCCAACCCCGGGACCGCAATTTTAAAGAGCAGTTCTTC. It translates to CASSQPRDRNFKEQFF.

This clonotype was counted at least ten times. This chain connects TRBV28 to TRBJ2-3; D not resolved. The CDR3 contains 16 residues. The germline V gene encodes CDR1 MDHEN and CDR2 SYDVKM. V lost 4 bases to trimming and J lost 0 bases, with 14 bases between them. Here the CDR3 DNA reads TGTGCCAGCAGTTATACTTCGAGAACTAGCACAGATACGCAGTATTTT. Protein sequence: CASSYTSRTSTDTQYF.

This clonotype was counted ten times or more. V usage is TRBV19 and J usage is TRBJ2-1, with D maybe TRBD2 (6 bases). The CDR3 is made up of 14 amino acids. The germline V and J ends were trimmed by 7 bases and 3 bases, with 13 bases remaining between them. Germline CDR1 is LNHDA and CDR2 is SQIVND (reference sequence). The CDR3 nucleotides are TGTGCCAGTATCTCTGGGGGGATCTACAATGAGCAGTTCTTC. Translated: CASISGGIYNEQFF.

The rearrangement uses TRBV6-1 and TRBJ2-6; 12 bases align to TRBD1. CDR1 is MNHNS and CDR2 is SASEGT in the germline V gene. The CDR3 extends over 19 amino acids. V dropped 8 bases and J dropped 3; count of bases not matched to a gene: 14. The CDR3 nucleotides are TGTGCCAGCTGTCAATACGAGGGACAGGGGGCGCTTGGGGCCAACGTCCTGACTTTC. Protein: CASCQYEGQGALGANVLTF.

This sequence joins TRBV10-1 and TRBJ2-3; TRBD2 agrees at 8 bases. V lost 2 bases and J lost 7; bases outside the gene matches: 5. The germline V gene has CDR1 WNHNN and CDR2 SYGVQD (reference sequence). The CDR3 is 14 amino acids. The CDR3 nucleotides are TGCGCCAGCAGTGAGACCGGGACTAGACATACGCAGTATTTT. Amino acid sequence: CASSETGTRHTQYF.

This clonotype was found many times. This chain connects TRBV5-4 to TRBJ1-1; a possible D gene is TRBD1 (5 bases). The CDR3 has 14 residues. V lost 4 bases to trimming and J lost 6 bases, with 16 bases between them. CDR1 SGHNT and CDR2 YYREEE come from the germline V gene (reference sequence). DNA of the CDR3: TGTGCCAGCAGCAGCCGGGACCGCAGGGCTGAAGCTTTCTTT. This codes for CASSSRDRRAEAFF.

In its sample, this clonotype was seen many times. The genes are TRBV7-2 and TRBJ2-3, with D perhaps matching TRBD1 (6 bases). This CDR3 spans 16 amino acids. Between the trimmed V and J ends, which lost 3 bases and 4 bases, there was a span of 17 bases. Germline CDR1 SGHTA, CDR2 FQGNSA. The CDR3 sequence: CASSFIRQSGADTQYF. The CDR3 DNA reads TGTGCCAGCAGCTTCATCCGACAGTCAGGGGCAGATACGCAGTATTTT. The variable domain in full, completed from reference TRBV7-2 and TRBJ2-3, reads GAGVSQSPSNKVTEKGKDVELRCDPISGHTALYWYRQSLGQGLEFLIYFQGNSAPDKSGLPSDRFSAERTGGSVSTLTIQRTQQEDSAVYLCASSFIRQSGADTQYFGPGTRLTVL.

This clonotype was detected many times. J is TRBJ1-2 and V is TRBV3-1, with D uncertain. The CDR3 contains 14 residues. Trimming stripped 4 bases from V and 7 bases from J, with 16 bases between. The germline V gene encodes CDR1 LGHDT and CDR2 YNNKEL (reference sequence). The CDR3 coding sequence is TGTGCCAGCAGCCCGAACTTTGCAGGTGGTGGCTACACCTTC. This codes for CASSPNFAGGGYTF.

This clonotype was detected a few times. The gene calls are TRBV18 and TRBJ2-2; a weak D match, TRBD2 (5 bases). The CDR3 contains 14 residues. V dropped 10 bases and J dropped 0 bases, with 12 bases sitting between them. The V gene's germline CDR1 is KGHSH and CDR2 LQKENI. The CDR3 protein is CATLSGANTGELFF. The CDR3 DNA is TGTGCCACCCTGTCCGGGGCGAACACCGGGGAGCTGTTTTTT.

This clonotype was seen many times. The V gene is TRBV5-1, the J gene TRBJ2-5; 8 nucleotides agree with TRBD1. Germline assignment: CDR1 SGHRS and CDR2 YFSETQ. The CDR3 is made up of 14 amino acids. Trimming took 2 bases from V and 4 from J; bases not matched to a gene: 4. CDR3 in amino acids: CASSFPGGLETQYF. DNA of the CDR3: TGCGCCAGCAGCTTCCCAGGGGGCTTAGAGACCCAGTACTTC.